Listed below are T cell receptor beta chains from one sample, sequenced in a study of T-cell memory formation after mild COVID-19. TCRdb analysed the 5' RACE reads with MiXCR anew, one entry per CDR3 protein. The repertoire holds about 430,000 distinct CDR3 sequences, 24% seen once, with around 9% in the top ten. Input material: PBMCs or a T cell subset sorted from them (not recorded which). The receptors here all came from an adult woman who had mild COVID-19 (a few samples of this study predate the infection). Cell type and time point are not known. Each CDR3 is given with its conserved first and last residue. The order of the fields is J gene, V gene, CDR3 protein.

TRBJ2-3,TRBV6-4,CASKAAGVSDTQYF
TRBJ1-2,TRBV24-1,CATSDSWGRHGYTF
TRBJ2-5,TRBV18,CASSPTGHGVQETQYF
TRBJ2-7,TRBV6-1,CASRRLSYEQYF
TRBJ2-5,TRBV7-3,CASSLALTGRETQYF
TRBJ2-5,TRBV9,CASSVDRGEETQYF
TRBJ2-4,TRBV7-9,CASAMAGGTTLAKNIQYF
TRBJ2-7,TRBV7-9,CASSQGTAHYEQYF
TRBJ2-5,TRBV20-1,CSASRRSFTETQYF
TRBJ2-6,TRBV7-9,CASDSSGGETNVLTF
TRBJ2-1,TRBV24-1,CATSESGLPGGAPFF
TRBJ1-6,TRBV12-3/TRBV12-4,CASSSGTEPSPLHF
TRBJ2-5,TRBV9,CASSVDNSLETQYF
TRBJ2-1,TRBV20-1,CSAREPGTLGEQFF
TRBJ2-3,TRBV7-2,CASSFGGLAGPRTDTQYF
TRBJ2-2,TRBV7-9,CASSLGPRTSTGELFF